The 12 T cell receptor beta chains below were found in one sample sequenced in a study of shared clonotypes between healthy human individuals. This table comes from immunoSEQ multiplex PCR, and its TCRdb copy is limited to in-frame clones, with some not included. In the table there are some 2 million clones, 85% to 95% of which are singletons. The sequencing sample was made of naive CD4+ T cells sorted from blood. Noted subset: CD45RA+ positively selected. Source of these receptors: a man aged 18 to 35 in good health.

The gene calls are TRBV6-6 and TRBJ1-2; tentatively, D is TRBD1 (5 bases). This CDR3 comprises 11 residues. Deletions cut 9 bases from V and 6 bases from J, with 11 bases between. CDR1 MNHNY and CDR2 SVGAGI come from the germline V gene (reference sequence). The CDR3 region is CASFREDGYTF. The CDR3 DNA is TGTGCCAGTTTCAGGGAAGATGGCTACACCTTC.

As to this clone: This specimen includes other DNA sequences encoding the same CDR3. This chain uses TRBV5-6 with TRBJ1-2; D call uncertain. Per the germline V gene, CDR1 is SGHDT and CDR2 is YYEEEE. Trimming left V 0 bases short and J 4 bases short, with 4 bases between. The CDR3 consists of 12 residues. Written as DNA, the CDR3 is TGTGCCAGCAGCTTGGATAGCTATGGCTACACCTTC. Its translation is CASSLDSYGYTF.

This rearrangement joins TRBV14 to TRBJ1-2, with D unclear. Trimming left V 2 bases short and J 2 bases short, with 12 bases between. The CDR3 has 15 amino acids. From germline, CDR1 is SGHDN and CDR2 FVKESK. The CDR3 coding sequence is TGTGCCAGCAGCCAAATTGGCGCGAAAAACTATGGCTACACCTTC. Its translation is CASSQIGAKNYGYTF.

The chain recombines TRBV5-1 with TRBJ2-3; tentative D call: TRBD2 (6 bases). Between the trimmed V and J ends, which lost 5 bases and 5 bases, there was a span of 6 bases. This CDR3 spans 11 amino acids. CDR1 SGHRS and CDR2 YFSETQ come from the germline V gene. The CDR3 bases are TGCGCCAGCAGGGAGGGAGATACGCAGTATTTT. Protein: CASREGDTQYF.

This clone appeared a single time. The chain uses TRBV6-6 and TRBJ2-2; TRBD2 aligns across 15 bases. CDR1 is MNHNY, CDR2 SVGAGI, per germline (reference sequence). V gave up 5 bases and J gave up 7 bases; unmatched junction bases: 2. The CDR3 is 15 residues long. This chain's CDR3 is CASSGTSGGSGELFF. DNA for the CDR3: TGTGCCAGCAGTGGGACTAGCGGGGGGAGCGGGGAGCTGTTTTTT.

This clone came up a few times. This chain links TRBV2 with TRBJ1-5; D is unresolved. The CDR3 extends over 12 amino acids. Germline loops: CDR1 SNHLY, CDR2 FYNNEI. Trimming removed 0 bases from V and 16 bases from J, with 13 bases in between. The CDR3 is CASSEAAGADHF. CDR3 in DNA: TGTGCCAGCAGTGAAGCGGCGGGCGCCGATCATTTT.

This clone has only a few counts. The rearrangement joins TRBV27 to TRBJ2-1; 8 bases match TRBD2. This CDR3 comprises 15 residues. Germline CDR1 and CDR2: MNHEY and SMNVEV (reference sequence). The V and J ends lost 3 bases and 9 bases, in that order; junction bases with no gene match: 10. The DNA for the CDR3 is TGTGCCAGCAGTTTCGGGGGGGGCCTTAGCGGTGAGCAGTTCTTC. Its translation: CASSFGGGLSGEQFF.

This rearrangement joins TRBV7-2 to TRBJ2-5; D may match TRBD1 or TRBD2 (6 bases each). Looked up from germline, CDR1 is SGHTA and CDR2 is FQGNSA. The CDR3 consists of 15 residues. Trimming removed 5 bases from V and 5 bases from J, with 18 bases in between. The CDR3 nucleotides are TGTGCCAGCAGCCGGGGGCGGAGCTCCGGGGAGACCCAGTACTTC. Translating gives CASSRGRSSGETQYF.

The rearrangement links TRBV30 to TRBJ1-5; D gene ambiguous. Trimming took off 1 base at V and 5 bases at J, with 9 bases between the two ends. Germline V gene sequence: CDR1 GTSNPN, CDR2 SVGIG (reference sequence). This CDR3 comprises 13 residues. CDR3 residues: CAWSEADYQPQHF. Here the CDR3 DNA reads TGTGCCTGGAGTGAGGCAGATTATCAGCCCCAGCATTTT.

A single count supports this clone. The chain combines TRBV27 with TRBJ2-5; 11 bases align to TRBD2. J gave up 7 bases and V 6 bases, and 4 bases lay outside the gene matches. Per the germline V gene, CDR1 is MNHEY and CDR2 is SMNVEV (reference sequence). The CDR3 totals 13 residues. In DNA, the CDR3 is TGTGCCAGCAGATCTAGCGGGGGGACGACCCAGTACTTC. Protein sequence: CASRSSGGTTQYF.

This rearrangement joins TRBV9 to TRBJ2-1; D not certain. This CDR3 contains 13 residues. Germline V gene sequence: CDR1 SGDLS, CDR2 YYNGEE. Trimming stripped 0 bases from V and 10 bases from J, with 11 bases between. CDR3 amino acids: CASSVEWFGEQFF. CDR3 nucleotides: TGTGCCAGCAGCGTAGAATGGTTCGGGGAGCAGTTCTTC.

The chain couples TRBV30 to TRBJ2-4; D might be TRBD1 (5 bases). The germline V gene encodes CDR1 GTSNPN and CDR2 SVGIG (reference sequence). Trimming took 1 base from V and 6 from J, leaving 13 bases between them. The CDR3 consists of 14 residues. This chain's CDR3 is CAWSANRTPNIQYF. CDR3 nucleotides: TGTGCCTGGAGTGCCAACAGGACCCCAAACATTCAGTACTTC.